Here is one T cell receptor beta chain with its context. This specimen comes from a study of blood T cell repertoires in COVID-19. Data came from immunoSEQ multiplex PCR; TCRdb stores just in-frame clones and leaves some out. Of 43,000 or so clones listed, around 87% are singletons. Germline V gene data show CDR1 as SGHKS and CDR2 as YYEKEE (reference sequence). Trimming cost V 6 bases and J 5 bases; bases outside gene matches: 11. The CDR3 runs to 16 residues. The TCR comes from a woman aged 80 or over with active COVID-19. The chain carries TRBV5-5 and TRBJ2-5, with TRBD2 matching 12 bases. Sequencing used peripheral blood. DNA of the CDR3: TGTGCCAGCACCGTACCACTAGCGGGGGGCACGGAGACCCAGTACTTC. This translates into CASTVPLAGGTETQYF.